The clone carrying this T cell receptor (beta chain) was picked up many times. The data belong to a study of T-cell reconstitution after alpha-beta-depleted transplantation in children. This CDR3 region has 15 residues. The junction had 7 bases not matched to a gene; V was cut back by 4 bases and J by 5 bases. CDR1 is WSHSY, CDR2 SAAADI, per germline. Molecular barcoding with unique molecular identifiers was used for the TCRbeta library. One entry per CDR3 protein, called by TCRdb with MiXCR from the PCR reads. The sample consists of 450,000 to 600,000 distinct CDR3 sequences, roughly a tenth of them appearing once.

The genes are TRBV10-2 and TRBJ2-5; 10 bases line up with TRBD2. The source of this sequence is a child aged 2 to 15 with inherited bone marrow failure, due to receive a stem cell transplant. The source was PBMCs, collected before TCRalphabeta/CD19-depleted stem cell transplant. The CDR3: CASSGGLASMETQYF. CDR3 nucleotide sequence: TGCGCCAGCAGTGGGGGACTAGCGAGTATGGAGACCCAGTACTTC.